This T cell receptor beta chain derives from a study of shared clonotypes between healthy human individuals. Study at large: A donor's plate count was three for CD4 naive and three for CD4 memory; CD8 naive had two and CD8 memory one.

To note about this clone: Antigen specificity is unknown.

General study findings and limits: Naive subsets usually exceeded memory subsets in estimated richness.

Trimming shortened V by 4 bases and J by 4 bases, and 11 bases separated the two germline ends. CDR3 length: 15 residues. The germline V gene encodes CDR1 KGHSH and CDR2 LQKENI. Sequenced by immunoSEQ multiplex PCR; TCRdb stores in-frame clones only, minus some. The sample yields roughly 2.5 million clones, just over 90% seen once. This sequence joins TRBV18 and TRBJ1-6; D possibly corresponds to TRBD1 (5 bases). This clonotype originated in a man between 18 and 35 years old in good health. Sequencing was done on a sample of naive CD4+ T cells sorted from blood. The subset here: CD45RA+ positively selected. CDR3 residues: CASSLEQEYNSPLHF. The CDR3 DNA reads as TGTGCCAGCTCACTTGAACAGGAGTATAATTCACCCCTCCACTTT. Full variable domain (outside the CDR3, taken from reference TRBV18 and TRBJ1-6): NAGVMQNPRHLVRRRGQEARLRCSPMKGHSHVYWYRQLPEEGLKFMVYLQKENIIDESGMPKERFSAEFPKEGPSILRIQQVVRGDSAAYFCASSLEQEYNSPLHFGNGTRLTVT.